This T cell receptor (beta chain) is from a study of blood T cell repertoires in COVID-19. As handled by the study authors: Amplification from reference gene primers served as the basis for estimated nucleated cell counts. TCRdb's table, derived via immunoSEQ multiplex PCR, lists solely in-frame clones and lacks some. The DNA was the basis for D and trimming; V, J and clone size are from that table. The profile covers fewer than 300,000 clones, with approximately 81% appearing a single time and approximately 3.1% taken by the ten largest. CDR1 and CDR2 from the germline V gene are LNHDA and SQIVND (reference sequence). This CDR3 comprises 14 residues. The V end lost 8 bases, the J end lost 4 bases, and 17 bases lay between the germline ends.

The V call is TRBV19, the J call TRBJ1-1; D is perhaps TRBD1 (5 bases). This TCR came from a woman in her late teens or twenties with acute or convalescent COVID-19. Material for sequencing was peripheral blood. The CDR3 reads CASENSGRSTEAFF. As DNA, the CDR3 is TGTGCCAGTGAGAATTCAGGGAGGAGCACTGAAGCTTTCTTT.